One sample yielded the 25 T cell receptor beta chains listed below, sequenced in a study of CD8+ T cells in alopecia areata. Extraction and reverse transcription of RNA yielded cDNA as the sequencing template. Clones were read by immunoSEQ multiplex PCR, and TCRdb kept only the in-frame ones, dropping some. The data show more than 85,000 clones, around 44% seen once. Specimen: CD4+ T cells sorted from blood. The receptors come from a human donor with alopecia areata.

There are a few counts of this clone. This chain connects TRBV29-1 to TRBJ2-5; D is unclear. Germline V gene data show CDR1 as SQVTM and CDR2 as ANQGSEA. Deletions cut 4 bases from V and 4 bases from J, with 10 bases between. This CDR3 region has 12 residues. The CDR3 DNA is TGCAGCGTTGGCAAGGGTGGAGAGACCCAGTACTTC. Protein sequence: CSVGKGGETQYF.

The genes are TRBV11-2 and TRBJ2-7; no clear D. CDR1 and CDR2 (germline): SGHAT, FQNNGV. The CDR3 sequence is 16 residues long. Trimming shortened V by 4 bases and J by 0 bases, and 16 bases separated the two germline ends. This CDR3 is CASSSLKRLGSYEQYF. The CDR3 DNA follows: TGTGCCAGCAGCTCACTTAAGAGACTGGGCTCCTACGAGCAGTACTTC.

This rearrangement joins TRBV5-1 to TRBJ2-1; possible D gene TRBD2, 6 bases. Deletions cut 4 bases from V and 14 bases from J, with 16 bases between. This CDR3 region has 12 residues. The V gene's germline CDR1 is SGHRS and CDR2 YFSETQ. CDR3 amino acids: CASSGSAEGKFF. CDR3 in DNA: TGCGCCAGCAGCGGATCAGCGGAGGGGAAGTTCTTC.

This clone has more than one count but fewer than ten. J is TRBJ2-1 and V is TRBV19; no firm D call. Germline V gives CDR1 LNHDA, CDR2 SQIVND (reference sequence). The CDR3 extends over 15 amino acids. The V end lost 5 bases, the J end lost 3 bases, and 14 bases lay between the germline ends. CDR3 residues: CASSRIGSGYNEQFF. CDR3 DNA: TGTGCCAGTAGTCGGATAGGCTCCGGCTACAATGAGCAGTTCTTC.

V gene TRBV29-1 combines with J gene TRBJ1-1; TRBD1 is a possible D gene (6 bases). The CDR3 is 12 amino acids. V lost 5 bases and J 6 bases, leaving 13 bases between the germline ends. Germline V gene lookup returns CDR1 SQVTM and CDR2 ANQGSEA. In DNA form, the CDR3 reads TGCAGCGTTTTCTACAGGGAGGCTGAAGCTTTCTTT. Amino acids: CSVFYREAEAFF. The full variable domain, with the rest looked up from reference TRBV29-1 and TRBJ1-1, is SAVISQKPSRDICQRGTSLTIQCQVDSQVTMMFWYRQQPGQSLTLIATANQGSEATYESGFVIDKFPISRPNLTFSTLTVSNMSPEDSSIYLCSVFYREAEAFFGQGTRLTVV.

This clone was picked up a small number of times. The chain joins TRBV7-2 to TRBJ2-7, with D possibly matching TRBD2 (5 bases). Germline V gives CDR1 SGHTA, CDR2 FQGNSA. The CDR3 is 14 amino acids. V was cut by 5 bases and J by 1 base, with 12 bases left in between. In nucleotides, the CDR3 is TGTGCCAGCAGCCCCGACTACGGATCCTACGAGCAGTACTTC. It codes for CASSPDYGSYEQYF. The full variable domain, rest sourced from reference TRBV7-2 and TRBJ2-7, is GAGVSQSPSNKVTEKGKDVELRCDPISGHTALYWYRQSLGQGLEFLIYFQGNSAPDKSGLPSDRFSAERTGGSVSTLTIQRTQQEDSAVYLCASSPDYGSYEQYFGPGTRLTVT.

V usage is TRBV5-4 and J usage is TRBJ2-6; D uncertain. The germline V gene has CDR1 SGHNT and CDR2 YYREEE (reference sequence). The CDR3 runs 15 residues. Trimming removed 0 bases at V and 0 bases at J, with 4 bases between. This chain's CDR3 is CASSLGFSGANVLTF. CDR3 sequence (DNA): TGTGCCAGCAGCTTGGGTTTCTCTGGGGCCAACGTCCTGACTTTC.

This clone occurred a few times. This chain joins TRBV29-1 and TRBJ2-3; TRBD1 aligns across 9 bases. There are 14 residues in the CDR3. Germline V gives CDR1 SQVTM, CDR2 ANQGSEA. Germline trimming cut 6 bases from V and 4 bases from J; bases unmatched to any gene: 8. The CDR3 sequence is CSVRGTGFSDTQYF. CDR3 nucleotide sequence: TGCAGCGTCCGCGGGACAGGGTTCTCAGATACGCAGTATTTT.

The chain is built from TRBV5-1 and TRBJ2-7; 9 bases align to TRBD1. The J segment lost 4 bases and the V segment lost 3 bases, leaving 14 bases of the junction unmatched. CDR3 length: 17 residues. Per the germline V gene, CDR1 is SGHRS and CDR2 is YFSETQ. CDR3 amino acids: CASSYIPGQGLVYEQYF. CDR3 sequence (DNA): TGCGCCAGCAGCTACATCCCGGGACAGGGATTGGTATACGAGCAGTACTTC.

The CDR3 nucleotides are TGCGCCAGCAGCTATACCGGGACCGCGAACACCGGGGAGCTGTTTTTT. Translating it yields CASSYTGTANTGELFF. This chain joins TRBV5-1 and TRBJ2-2, with D possibly called TRBD1 or TRBD2 (5 bases each). Trimming left V 3 bases short and J 0 bases short, with 12 bases between. Germline CDR1 is SGHRS and CDR2 is YFSETQ. This CDR3 region has 16 residues.

The CDR3 here is CAWSGASGGASYNEQFF. As DNA, the CDR3 is TGTGCCTGGAGTGGCGCTAGCGGGGGGGCTTCCTACAATGAGCAGTTCTTC. V is TRBV30 and J is TRBJ2-1; 12 positions agree with TRBD2. Trimming removed 1 base from V and 1 base from J; junction bases left unmatched: 5. Germline CDR1 reads GTSNPN; CDR2 reads SVGIG (reference sequence). The CDR3 sequence is 17 residues long.

This clone has just a few counts. The genes are TRBV29-1 and TRBJ2-1; D might be TRBD2 (6 bases). The CDR3 totals 12 residues. CDR1 is SQVTM, CDR2 ANQGSEA, per germline. Deletions cut 7 bases from V and 2 bases from J, with 9 bases between. The CDR3 sequence: CSAPGAYNEQFF. Written as DNA, the CDR3 is TGCAGCGCCCCGGGAGCCTACAATGAGCAGTTCTTC.

This clone appeared a few times. The chain employs TRBV6-6 and TRBJ2-3; unclear D gene. CDR3 size: 13 residues. Germline-derived CDR1 and CDR2 are MNHNY and SVGAGI (reference sequence). V lost 6 bases, J lost 6 bases, and 13 bases lay in between. For the CDR3, the DNA is TGTGCCAGCAGACTTCCCTCGGAGGATACGCAGTATTTT. Its translation: CASRLPSEDTQYF.

The V call is TRBV20-1, the J call TRBJ2-5; a weak D match, TRBD1 (6 bases). Germline V gene sequence: CDR1 DFQATT, CDR2 SNEGSKA (reference sequence). This CDR3 spans 11 amino acids. With 6 bases removed from V and 5 bases from J, the gap between germline ends came to 10 bases. This CDR3 is CSAFQGETQYF. DNA of the CDR3: TGCAGTGCCTTCCAGGGGGAGACCCAGTACTTC.

The genes are TRBV30 and TRBJ1-2; perhaps TRBD1 as D (6 bases). CDR3 length: 14 residues. V was shortened by 1 base and J by 4 bases, with 13 bases between the two germline ends. CDR1 is GTSNPN and CDR2 is SVGIG in the germline V gene (reference sequence). The CDR3 loop is CAWSAGAVPYGYTF. CDR3 coding DNA: TGTGCCTGGAGTGCAGGGGCTGTTCCCTATGGCTACACCTTC.

V gene TRBV5-4 combines with J gene TRBJ2-3; D unclear. The CDR3 runs to 14 residues. CDR1 SGHNT and CDR2 YYREEE come from the germline V gene (reference sequence). Trimming pared 0 bases from V and 6 bases from J, leaving 11 bases between. CDR3 DNA sequence: TGTGCCAGCAGCTTGGCCTCGGGTACGGATACGCAGTATTTT. This encodes CASSLASGTDTQYF. Looking up the rest from reference TRBV5-4 and TRBJ2-3 gives the full variable domain: ETGVTQSPTHLIKTRGQQVTLRCSSQSGHNTVSWYQQALGQGPQFIFQYYREEENGRGNFPPRFSGLQFPNYSSELNVNALELDDSALYLCASSLASGTDTQYFGPGTRLTVL.

This rearrangement joins TRBV11-2 to TRBJ2-5; the D is unclear. The V gene lost 1 base and the J gene lost 9 bases, with 15 bases spanning the gap. Germline V CDR1 and CDR2: SGHAT, FQNNGV. CDR3 length: 14 residues. CDR3 sequence reads: CASSLGQLNVAQYF. The DNA of the CDR3 is TGTGCCAGCAGCTTAGGGCAACTTAACGTGGCCCAGTACTTC.

V is TRBV7-2 and J is TRBJ2-7; 16 bases are a match to TRBD2. Germline V gene lookup returns CDR1 SGHTA and CDR2 FQGNSA. This CDR3 contains 19 residues. The V segment lost 1 base and the J segment 3 bases; nucleotides outside the gene matches: 9. CDR3 bases: TGTGCCAGCAGCTTAGTCGGGGGACTAGCGGGAGGGCCTTTCTACGAGCAGTACTTC. Its protein is CASSLVGGLAGGPFYEQYF.

This clone has only a few counts. This sequence joins TRBV23-1 and TRBJ2-1; D ambiguous. TRBV23-1 has ORF status, its function being uncertain. The CDR3 spans 8 residues. The V end lost 3 bases, the J end lost 15 bases, and 3 bases lay between the germline ends. The CDR3 DNA is TGCGCCAGCAGTCATCCGTTCTTC. Protein product: CASSHPFF.

The CDR3 is CSAMVGDNEQFF. In nucleotides, the CDR3 is TGCAGCGCCATGGTGGGAGACAATGAGCAGTTCTTC. This chain uses TRBV29-1 with TRBJ2-1, with D possibly being TRBD2 (5 bases). V gave up 7 bases and J gave up 5 bases, with 12 bases separating them. Germline V CDR1 and CDR2: SQVTM, ANQGSEA. The CDR3 is 12 amino acids.

This clone has more than one count but fewer than ten. V usage is TRBV29-1 and J usage is TRBJ2-3, with a weak D call TRBD2 (5 bases). V was trimmed by 0 bases and J by 5 bases, leaving 9 bases between them. The CDR3 has 13 residues. Looked up from germline, CDR1 is SQVTM and CDR2 is ANQGSEA. The CDR3 region has the DNA TGCAGCGTTGAAGACGGGGTCGTAGATACGCAGTATTTT. Translated, it gives CSVEDGVVDTQYF.

The rearrangement joins TRBV29-1 to TRBJ1-1, with a weak D call TRBD1 (5 bases). Trimming removed 4 bases at V and 4 bases at J, with 10 bases between. CDR3 length: 12 residues. CDR1 is SQVTM and CDR2 is ANQGSEA in the germline V gene. The CDR3 is CSVVRGGTEAFF. The CDR3 DNA follows: TGCAGCGTTGTACGGGGCGGCACTGAAGCTTTCTTT. The full variable domain, completed using reference TRBV29-1 and TRBJ1-1, is SAVISQKPSRDICQRGTSLTIQCQVDSQVTMMFWYRQQPGQSLTLIATANQGSEATYESGFVIDKFPISRPNLTFSTLTVSNMSPEDSSIYLCSVVRGGTEAFFGQGTRLTVV.

The V and J genes are TRBV4-1 and TRBJ1-2; no clear D. Trimming removed 1 base at V and 8 bases at J, with 8 bases between. This CDR3 is built from 12 residues. Germline V gene data show CDR1 as MGHRA and CDR2 as YSYEKL. As DNA, the CDR3 is TGCGCCAGCAGCCAAGCCGGGAACGGCTACACCTTC. It translates to CASSQAGNGYTF.

This rearrangement joins TRBV6-5 to TRBJ2-1; D uncertain. The ends were cut back, 11 bases at V and 10 bases at J, with 15 bases in the middle. In germline, CDR1 is MNHEY, CDR2 SVGAGI. This CDR3 contains 11 residues. The CDR3 bases are TGTGCCTCCCGAGGATTGGACGAGCAGTTCTTC. Protein product: CASRGLDEQFF.

This clone was found a few times. The chain recombines TRBV29-1 with TRBJ2-1; 13 positions match TRBD2. This CDR3 region has 14 residues. Germline assignment: CDR1 SQVTM and CDR2 ANQGSEA. V lost 6 bases to trimming and J lost 9 bases; unmatched junction nucleotides: 8. As DNA, the CDR3 is TGCAGCGTGTGGACTAGCGGGAGAGAAAGTGAGCAGTTCTTC. It translates to CSVWTSGRESEQFF.